This section outlines one TCR beta chain sequence together with its context. Its antigen is as yet unknown. CDR3 length equals 14 residues. Germline trimming cut 2 bases from V and 3 bases from J; bases unmatched to any gene: 3. Germline lookup yields CDR1 MNHNS and CDR2 SASEGT. TCRdb passed the RT-PCR reads through MiXCR, listing each CDR3 protein once. The sample includes some 500,000 distinct CDR3 sequences, approximately 13% of them seen just once. This sample was taken from a study of response to subunit inactivated influenza vaccine. Study results and caveats: That few new T cells are recruited by each seasonal influenza vaccination was the authors' suggestion.

The J gene is TRBJ1-2, the V gene TRBV6-1, with 7 nucleotides matching TRBD1. The TCR sequence derives from a man aged 45-65 years who received an inactivated influenza vaccine. Sequences were derived from PBMCs from blood, sampled about 40 days after vaccination. The CDR3 DNA follows: TGTGCCAGCAGTGAACCCAGGGGGTACTATGGCTACACCTTC. Its translation: CASSEPRGYYGYTF.